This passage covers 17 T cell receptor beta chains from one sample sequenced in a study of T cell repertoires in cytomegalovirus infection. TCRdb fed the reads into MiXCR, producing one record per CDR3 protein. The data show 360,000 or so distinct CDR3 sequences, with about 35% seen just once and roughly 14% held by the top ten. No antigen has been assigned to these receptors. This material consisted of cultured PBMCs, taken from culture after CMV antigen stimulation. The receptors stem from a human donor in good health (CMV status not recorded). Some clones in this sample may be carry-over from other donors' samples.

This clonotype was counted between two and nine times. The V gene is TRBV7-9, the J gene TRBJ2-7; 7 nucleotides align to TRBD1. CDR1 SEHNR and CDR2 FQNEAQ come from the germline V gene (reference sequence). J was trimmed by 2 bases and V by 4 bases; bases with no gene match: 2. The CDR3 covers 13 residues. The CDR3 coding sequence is TGTGCCAGCAGCTCGACAGGGCCCTACGAGCAGTACGTC. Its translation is CASSSTGPYEQYV.

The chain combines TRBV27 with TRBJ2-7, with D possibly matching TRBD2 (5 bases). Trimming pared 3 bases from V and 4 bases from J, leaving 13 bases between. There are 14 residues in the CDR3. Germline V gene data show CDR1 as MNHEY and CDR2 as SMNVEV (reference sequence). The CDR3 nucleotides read TGTGCCAGCAGTTTGCACAACGGACTTTACGAGCAGTACGTC. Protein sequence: CASSLHNGLYEQYV.

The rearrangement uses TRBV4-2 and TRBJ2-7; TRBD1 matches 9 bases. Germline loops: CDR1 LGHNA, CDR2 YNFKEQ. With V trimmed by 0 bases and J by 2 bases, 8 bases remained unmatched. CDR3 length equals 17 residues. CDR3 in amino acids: CASSQDRRTGVTYEQYF. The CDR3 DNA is TGTGCCAGCAGCCAAGATAGACGGACAGGGGTTACCTACGAGCAGTACTTC.

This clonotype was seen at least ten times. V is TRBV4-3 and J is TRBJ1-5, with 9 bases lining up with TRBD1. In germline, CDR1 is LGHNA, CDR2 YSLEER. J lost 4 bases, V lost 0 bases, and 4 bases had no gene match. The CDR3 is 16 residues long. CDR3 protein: CASSQDWDRANQPQHF. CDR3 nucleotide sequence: TGCGCCAGCAGCCAAGACTGGGACAGGGCAAATCAGCCCCAGCATTTT.

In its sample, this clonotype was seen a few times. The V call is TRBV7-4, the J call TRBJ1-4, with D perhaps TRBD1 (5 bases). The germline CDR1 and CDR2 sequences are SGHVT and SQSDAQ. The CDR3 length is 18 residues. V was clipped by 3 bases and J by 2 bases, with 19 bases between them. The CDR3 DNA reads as TGTGCCAGCAGCTTGACCAAGAGCTGGGGCGCGACTAATGAAAAACTGTTTTTT. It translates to CASSLTKSWGATNEKLFF. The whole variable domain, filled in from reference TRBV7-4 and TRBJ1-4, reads GAGVSQSPRYKVAKRGRDVALRCDSISGHVTLYWYRQTLGQGSEVLTYSQSDAQRDKSGRPSGRFSAERPERSVSTLKIQRTEQGDSAVYLCASSLTKSWGATNEKLFFGSGTQLSVL.

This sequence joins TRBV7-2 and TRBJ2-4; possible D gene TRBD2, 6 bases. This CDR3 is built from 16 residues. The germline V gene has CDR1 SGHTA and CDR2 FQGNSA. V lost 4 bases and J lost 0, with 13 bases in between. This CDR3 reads CASSSKGGVAKNIQYF. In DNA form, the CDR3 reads TGTGCCAGCAGCTCGAAGGGAGGAGTAGCCAAAAACATTCAGTACTTC.

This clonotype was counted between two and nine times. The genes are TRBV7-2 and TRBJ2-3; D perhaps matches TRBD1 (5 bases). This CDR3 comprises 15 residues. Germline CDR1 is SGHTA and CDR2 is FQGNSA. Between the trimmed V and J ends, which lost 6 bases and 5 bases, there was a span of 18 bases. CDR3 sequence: CASSLGRADRDTQYF. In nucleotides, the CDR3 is TGTGCCAGCAGTCTCGGCAGGGCTGATCGAGATACGCAGTATTTT.

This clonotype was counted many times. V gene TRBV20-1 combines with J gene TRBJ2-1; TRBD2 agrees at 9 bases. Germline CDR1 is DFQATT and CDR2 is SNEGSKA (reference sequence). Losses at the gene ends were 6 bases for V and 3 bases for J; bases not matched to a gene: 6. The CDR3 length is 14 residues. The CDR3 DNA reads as TGCAGTGCCTCCGGGACTAGCTACTACAATGAGCAGTTCTTC. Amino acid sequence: CSASGTSYYNEQFF.

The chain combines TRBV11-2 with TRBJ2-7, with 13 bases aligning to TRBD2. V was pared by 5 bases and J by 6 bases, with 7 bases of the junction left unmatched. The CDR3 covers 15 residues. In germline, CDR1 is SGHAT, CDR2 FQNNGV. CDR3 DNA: TGTGCCAGCAGCATGGGACTAGCGGGATCCCCCGAGCAGTACGTC. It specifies CASSMGLAGSPEQYV.

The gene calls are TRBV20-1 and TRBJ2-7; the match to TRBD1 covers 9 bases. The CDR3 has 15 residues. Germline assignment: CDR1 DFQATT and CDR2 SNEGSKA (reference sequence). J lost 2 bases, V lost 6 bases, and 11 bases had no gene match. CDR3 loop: CSAPEPGQGTYEQYF. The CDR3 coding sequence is TGCAGTGCGCCAGAACCGGGACAGGGCACCTACGAGCAGTACTTC.

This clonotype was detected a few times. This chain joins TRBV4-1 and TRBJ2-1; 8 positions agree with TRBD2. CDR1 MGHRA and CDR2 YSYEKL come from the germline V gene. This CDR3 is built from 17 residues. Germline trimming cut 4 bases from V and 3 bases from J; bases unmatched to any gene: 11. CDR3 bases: TGCGCCAGCAGCCCGCACCCGGATAGCGGGATCTACAATGAGCAGTTCTTC. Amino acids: CASSPHPDSGIYNEQFF.

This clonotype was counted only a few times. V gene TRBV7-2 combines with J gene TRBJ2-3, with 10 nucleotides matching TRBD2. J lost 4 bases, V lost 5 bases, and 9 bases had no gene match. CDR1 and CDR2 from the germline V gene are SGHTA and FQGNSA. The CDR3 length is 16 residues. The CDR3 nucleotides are TGTGCCAGCAGCCCCACTAGCGGGAAGCCGCCAGATACGCAGTATTTT. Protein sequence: CASSPTSGKPPDTQYF. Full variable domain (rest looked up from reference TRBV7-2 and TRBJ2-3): GAGVSQSPSNKVTEKGKDVELRCDPISGHTALYWYRQSLGQGLEFLIYFQGNSAPDKSGLPSDRFSAERTGGSVSTLTIQRTQQEDSAVYLCASSPTSGKPPDTQYFGPGTRLTVL.

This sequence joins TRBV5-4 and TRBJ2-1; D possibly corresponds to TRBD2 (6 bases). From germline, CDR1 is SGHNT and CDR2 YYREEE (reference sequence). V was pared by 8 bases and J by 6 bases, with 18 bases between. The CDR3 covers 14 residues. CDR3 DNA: TGTGCCAGTCAAGGGGACTCGCGGGCCAATGAGCAGTTCTTC. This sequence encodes CASQGDSRANEQFF.

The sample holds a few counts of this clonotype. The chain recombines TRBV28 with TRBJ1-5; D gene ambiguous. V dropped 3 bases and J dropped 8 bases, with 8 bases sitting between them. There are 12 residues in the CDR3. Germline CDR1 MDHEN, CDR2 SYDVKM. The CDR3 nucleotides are TGTGCCAGCAGTTTGGTAATCGAGCCCCAGCATTTT. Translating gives CASSLVIEPQHF.

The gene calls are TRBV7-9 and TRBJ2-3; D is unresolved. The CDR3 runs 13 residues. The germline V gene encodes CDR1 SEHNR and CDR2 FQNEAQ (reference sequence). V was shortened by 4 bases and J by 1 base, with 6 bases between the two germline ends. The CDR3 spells CASSSSRTDTQYF. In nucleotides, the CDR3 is TGTGCCAGCAGCTCGAGTCGCACAGATACGCAGTATTTT.

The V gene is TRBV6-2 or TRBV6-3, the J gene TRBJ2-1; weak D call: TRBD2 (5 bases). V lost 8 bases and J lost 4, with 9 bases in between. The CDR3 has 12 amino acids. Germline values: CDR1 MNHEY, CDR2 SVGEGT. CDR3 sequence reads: CASREGYNEQFF. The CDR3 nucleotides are TGTGCCAGCCGTGAGGGATACAATGAGCAGTTCTTC.

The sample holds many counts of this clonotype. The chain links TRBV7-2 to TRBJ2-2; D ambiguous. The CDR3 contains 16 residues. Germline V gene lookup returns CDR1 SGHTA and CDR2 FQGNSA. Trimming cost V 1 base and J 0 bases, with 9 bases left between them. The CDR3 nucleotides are TGTGCCAGCAGCTTAGGTCCGGTTACGAACACCGGGGAGCTGTTTTTT. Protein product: CASSLGPVTNTGELFF.